Given below is one T cell receptor (beta chain) in context. The entry originates in a study of cytomegalovirus exposure and HLA in healthy donors. From germline, CDR1 is MNHEY and CDR2 SVGAGI. The CDR3 has 13 residues. V lost 6 bases to trimming and J lost 6 bases, with 9 bases between them. The PCR employed 60 Vbeta primers together with 13 Jbeta primers. Using immunoSEQ multiplex PCR, the repertoire was profiled, and TCRdb retains in-frame clones only, with some absent. Among around 130,000 clones listed, roughly 69% were seen once. The V and J genes are TRBV6-5 and TRBJ1-6, with D uncertain. This clonotype was obtained from a human donor in good health. The sample comprised PBMCs. The DNA of the CDR3 is TGTGCCAGCAGCCCCGGGTTTAATTCACCCCTCCACTTT. Translated, it gives CASSPGFNSPLHF.